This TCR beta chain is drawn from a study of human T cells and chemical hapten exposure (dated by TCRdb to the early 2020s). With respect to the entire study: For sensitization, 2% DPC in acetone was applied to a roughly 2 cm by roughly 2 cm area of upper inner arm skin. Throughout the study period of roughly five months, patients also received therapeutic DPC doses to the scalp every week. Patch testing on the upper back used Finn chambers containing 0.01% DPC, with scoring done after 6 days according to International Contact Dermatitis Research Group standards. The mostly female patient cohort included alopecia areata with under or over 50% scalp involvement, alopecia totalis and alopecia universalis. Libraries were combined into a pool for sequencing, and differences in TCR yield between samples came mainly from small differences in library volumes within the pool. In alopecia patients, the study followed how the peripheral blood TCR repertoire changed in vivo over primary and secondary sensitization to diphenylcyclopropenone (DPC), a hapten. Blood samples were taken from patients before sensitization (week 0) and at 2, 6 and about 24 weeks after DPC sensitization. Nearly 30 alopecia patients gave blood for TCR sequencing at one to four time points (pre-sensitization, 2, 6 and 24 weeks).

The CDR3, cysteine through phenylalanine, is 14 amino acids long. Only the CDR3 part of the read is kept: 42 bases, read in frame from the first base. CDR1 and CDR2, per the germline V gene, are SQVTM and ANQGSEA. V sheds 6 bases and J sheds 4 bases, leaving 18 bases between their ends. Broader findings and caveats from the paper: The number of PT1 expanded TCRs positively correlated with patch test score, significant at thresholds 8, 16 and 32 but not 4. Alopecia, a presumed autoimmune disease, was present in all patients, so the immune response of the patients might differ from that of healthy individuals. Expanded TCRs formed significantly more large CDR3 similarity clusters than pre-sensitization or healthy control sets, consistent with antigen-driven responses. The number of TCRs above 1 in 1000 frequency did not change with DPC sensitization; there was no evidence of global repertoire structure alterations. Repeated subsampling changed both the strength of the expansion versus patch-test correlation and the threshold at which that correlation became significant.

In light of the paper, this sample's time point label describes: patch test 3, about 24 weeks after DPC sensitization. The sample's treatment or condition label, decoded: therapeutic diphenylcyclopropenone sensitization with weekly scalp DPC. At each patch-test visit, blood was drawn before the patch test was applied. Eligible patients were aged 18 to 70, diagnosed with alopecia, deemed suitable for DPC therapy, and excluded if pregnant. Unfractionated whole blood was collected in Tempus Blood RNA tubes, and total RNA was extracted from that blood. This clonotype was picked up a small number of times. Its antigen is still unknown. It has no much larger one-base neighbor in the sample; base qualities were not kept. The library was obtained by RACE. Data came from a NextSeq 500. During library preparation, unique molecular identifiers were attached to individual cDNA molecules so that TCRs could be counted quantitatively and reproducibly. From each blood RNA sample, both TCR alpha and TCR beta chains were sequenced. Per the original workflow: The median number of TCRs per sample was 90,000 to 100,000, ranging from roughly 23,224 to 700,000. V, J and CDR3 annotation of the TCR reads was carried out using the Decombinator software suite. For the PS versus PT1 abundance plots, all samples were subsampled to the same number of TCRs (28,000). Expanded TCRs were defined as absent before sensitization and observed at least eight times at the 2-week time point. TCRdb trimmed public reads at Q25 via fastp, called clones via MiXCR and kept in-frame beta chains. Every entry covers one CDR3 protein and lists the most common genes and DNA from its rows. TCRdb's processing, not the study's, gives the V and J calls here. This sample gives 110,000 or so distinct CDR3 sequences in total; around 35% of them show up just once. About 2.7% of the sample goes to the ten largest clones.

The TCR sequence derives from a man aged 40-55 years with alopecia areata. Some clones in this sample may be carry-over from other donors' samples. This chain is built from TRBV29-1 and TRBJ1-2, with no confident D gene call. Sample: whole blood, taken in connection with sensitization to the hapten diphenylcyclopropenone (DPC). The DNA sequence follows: TGCAGCGTCGACCAGCCACAGAGCATCTATGGCTACACCTTC. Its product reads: CSVDQPQSIYGYTF.